These T cell receptor beta chains were read from a single sample in a study of T cell repertoires in aging, cancer and after chemotherapy. TCRdb passed the multiplex PCR reads through MiXCR, listing each CDR3 protein once. The repertoire consists of about 9,500 distinct CDR3 sequences, with approximately 30% occurring once and the leading ten covering approximately 3.6%. The sample consisted of blood. Receptor source: a human donor in good health. CDR3s include the opening cysteine and the closing phenylalanine or tryptophan. D genes are given only for firm matches. Where a row states a size, it is once, few, many or the class of an expanded clone; other rows omit it.

clone size,V gene,D gene,J gene,CDR3 protein,CDR3 DNA
-,TRBV10-3,-,TRBJ1-1,CAISDLIGNTEAFF,TGTGCCATCAGTGATCTGATAGGGAACACTGAAGCTTTCTTT
few,TRBV28,TRBD1,TRBJ1-2,CATLVDRVVYGYTF,TGTGCCACCTTAGTAGACAGGGTTGTTTACGGCTACACCTTC
-,TRBV6-5,-,TRBJ1-6,CASNDRSNSPLHF,TGTGCCAGCAATGACAGGTCTAATTCACCCCTCCACTTT
few,TRBV6-1,-,TRBJ1-5,CASSGAESQPQHF,TGTGCCAGCAGTGGGGCAGAGTCTCAGCCCCAGCATTTT
-,TRBV12-3/TRBV12-4,-,TRBJ1-2,CASSLSQGSRGYTF,TGTGCCAGCAGTTTAAGTCAGGGCTCTCGGGGCTACACCTTC
-,TRBV7-7,TRBD2,TRBJ2-2,CASSPSGGWSGELFF,TGTGCTAGCAGCCCCTCCGGGGGGTGGTCCGGGGAGCTGTTTTTT
-,TRBV4-3,TRBD1,TRBJ1-6,CASSQAPGQGVSPLHF,TGCGCCAGCAGCCAAGCCCCGGGACAGGGGGTCTCACCCCTCCACTTT
few,TRBV30,TRBD1,TRBJ2-3,CAWSVGPGQGTDTQYF,TGTGCCTGGAGTGTCGGCCCCGGACAGGGGACAGATACGCAGTATTTT
few,TRBV7-2,-,TRBJ2-5,CASSLEPYQETQYF,TGTGCCAGCAGCTTAGAGCCGTACCAAGAGACCCAGTACTTC
-,TRBV12-3/TRBV12-4,TRBD1,TRBJ1-2,CASSTGAYGYTF,TGTGCCAGCAGTACAGGGGCCTATGGCTACACCTTC
medium-sized,TRBV6-5,TRBD1,TRBJ2-1,CASSPDRVNEQFF,TGTGCCAGCAGTCCTGACAGGGTCAATGAGCAGTTCTTC
once,TRBV7-2,-,TRBJ2-1,CASSQEFGGHEQFF,TGCGCCAGCAGCCAAGAATTTGGGGGTCATGAGCAGTTCTTC
few,TRBV20-1,-,TRBJ1-6,CSARSRPQRASPLHF,TGCAGTGCTAGATCCAGGCCTCAACGGGCTTCACCCCTCCACTTT
few,TRBV11-2,TRBD2,TRBJ2-1,CASSRGTSSSYAPNEQFF,TGTGCCAGCAGCCGAGGGACTAGCTCTTCTTACGCTCCCAATGAGCAGTTCTTC
medium-sized,TRBV30,-,TRBJ2-7,CAWTVTAEQYF,TGTGCCTGGACGGTGACGGCCGAGCAGTACTTC
once,TRBV12-3/TRBV12-4,TRBD1,TRBJ2-1,CASRADRAYWVF,TGTGCCAGCAGGGCAGACAGGGCTTATTGGGTCTTC
-,TRBV18,TRBD1,TRBJ2-2,CASSPPTGRAGELFF,TGTGCCAGCTCACCGCCGACAGGGAGAGCCGGGGAGCTGTTTTTT
few,TRBV7-2,-,TRBJ2-3,CASSRNGYTSTDTQYF,TGTGCCAGCAGCCGCAATGGGTACACTAGCACAGATACGCAGTATTTT
-,TRBV5-6,-,TRBJ2-2,CASSLVVSEGTGELFF,TGTGCCAGCAGCTTGGTGGTAAGCGAAGGCACCGGGGAGCTGTTTTTT
-,TRBV7-9,-,TRBJ1-5,CASSLLTDQPQHF,TGTGCCAGCAGCCTCCTTACTGATCAGCCCCAGCATTTT
-,TRBV7-3,-,TRBJ2-5,CASSGGQTETQYF,TGTGCCAGCAGCGGGGGCCAAACGGAGACCCAGTACTTC
-,TRBV5-1,-,TRBJ2-5,CASSWGETQYF,TGCGCCAGCAGCTGGGGGGAGACCCAGTACTTC
-,TRBV28,TRBD2,TRBJ2-5,CASSLGSGDAETQYF,TGTGCCAGCAGTTTAGGTAGCGGGGACGCAGAGACCCAGTACTTC
-,TRBV7-9,-,TRBJ1-1,CASSLSGAGTEAFF,TGTGCCAGCAGCTTAAGCGGCGCTGGCACTGAAGCTTTCTTT
-,TRBV4-2,TRBD1,TRBJ2-2,CASRQGETGELFF,TGTGCCAGCAGACAGGGGGAGACCGGGGAGCTGTTTTTT
-,TRBV6-1,-,TRBJ1-5,CASRPGRRELQHF,TGTGCCAGCAGGCCGGGGAGGCGCGAGCTCCAGCATTTT
few,TRBV19,-,TRBJ1-3,CASTHRGRSGNTIYF,TGTGCCAGCACGCACCGAGGCCGCTCTGGAAACACCATATATTTT
few,TRBV7-2,TRBD1,TRBJ2-7,CASSSSGGYEQYF,TGTGCCAGCAGCTCCTCAGGGGGTTACGAGCAGTACTTC
-,TRBV6-6,TRBD1,TRBJ1-6,CASSSNTGGASPLHF,TGTGCCAGCAGTTCCAATACAGGGGGAGCCTCACCCCTCCACTTT
-,TRBV20-1,TRBD1,TRBJ1-2,CSASDRGAYGYTF,TGCAGTGCCTCGGACAGGGGCGCCTATGGCTACACCTTC
-,TRBV13,TRBD2,TRBJ2-7,CASSLDASGGYYEQYF,TGTGCCAGCAGCTTAGATGCTAGCGGGGGATACTACGAGCAGTACTTC
-,TRBV15,TRBD1,TRBJ1-5,CATSRSGQGQEPQHF,TGTGCCACCAGCAGAAGCGGACAGGGTCAAGAGCCCCAGCATTTT
-,TRBV6-1,TRBD1,TRBJ1-5,CASSSSTGRGPHPQHF,TGTGCCAGCAGTTCCTCGACAGGGAGGGGTCCCCATCCCCAGCATTTT
-,TRBV10-3,TRBD1,TRBJ2-1,CATGQGDPNEQFF,TGTGCCACCGGACAGGGGGACCCCAATGAGCAGTTCTTC
-,TRBV5-3,TRBD1,TRBJ2-7,CASSPGRGTGPYEQYF,TGCGCCAGCAGCCCCGGTCGAGGGACAGGTCCCTACGAGCAGTACTTC
-,TRBV5-1,TRBD1,TRBJ1-2,CASNRGSGGHGYTF,TGCGCCAGCAATCGGGGGTCAGGGGGCCATGGCTACACCTTC
few,TRBV18,-,TRBJ1-2,CASSPASAVDGYTF,TGTGCCAGCTCACCAGCCTCGGCAGTCGATGGCTACACCTTC
-,TRBV20-1,-,TRBJ1-1,CSALGWRGPLDTEAFF,TGCAGTGCCTTGGGGTGGAGGGGACCTTTGGACACTGAAGCTTTCTTT
-,TRBV4-3,-,TRBJ1-2,CASSQDISTTSDGYTF,TGCGCCAGCAGCCAAGATATAAGCACCACCTCCGATGGCTACACCTTC
-,TRBV6-2/TRBV6-3,TRBD2,TRBJ2-1,CASTHPRGGGAPGSSYNEQFF,TGTGCCAGCACCCACCCTAGGGGCGGGGGGGCTCCGGGGAGCTCCTACAATGAGCAGTTCTTC
few,TRBV19,-,TRBJ2-1,CASSIDRAADNEQFF,TGTGCCAGTAGTATAGATCGAGCAGCCGACAATGAGCAGTTCTTC
-,TRBV6-5,-,TRBJ2-1,CASSYGYTTSLSEFF,TGTGCCAGCAGTTACGGGTACACGACTAGTCTGAGTGAGTTCTTC
-,TRBV5-6,-,TRBJ1-2,CASSLEAAYGYTF,TGTGCCAGCAGCTTGGAGGCGGCCTATGGCTACACCTTC
few,TRBV29-1,-,TRBJ1-1,CSAASGGTEAFF,TGCAGCGCCGCCAGCGGGGGCACTGAAGCTTTCTTT